This TCR beta chain stems from a study of T cell changes during pregnancy in multiple sclerosis. TCRdb's copy holds only in-frame clones and misses some; the assay was immunoSEQ multiplex PCR. The data contain more than 45,000 clones, just over 90% of them seen just once; the ten biggest clones take up under 5%. The V and J ends lost 8 bases and 4 bases respectively, with 12 bases between them. The length of the CDR3 is 13 residues. The clonotype comes from a female donor with multiple sclerosis, enrolled in a pregnancy study. Sequenced material: CD8+ T cells from peripheral blood mononuclear cells, taken in the second trimester of pregnancy. V usage is TRBV23-1 and J usage is TRBJ2-1, with D hard to call. TRBV23-1 is given ORF status, its function remaining uncertain. CDR3 protein: CASDAEVYNEQFF. CDR3 bases: TGCGCCAGCGACGCTGAGGTTTACAATGAGCAGTTCTTC.